This passage covers 26 T cell receptor beta chains from one sample sequenced in a study of blood T cell repertoires in COVID-19. Profiled with immunoSEQ multiplex PCR; TCRdb holds only in-frame clones, not every one. The sample carries a few hundred thousand clones, 80% to 90% recorded once. Source material: PBMCs or T cells enriched from blood (not recorded which). The receptor source for this set is a woman in her forties or fifties who had recovered from COVID-19.

The V and J genes are TRBV15 and TRBJ1-1, with D perhaps matching TRBD1 (5 bases). The germline V gene has CDR1 LNHNV and CDR2 YYDKDF (reference sequence). V was pared by 3 bases and J by 4 bases, with 12 bases between. This CDR3 has 14 residues. The chain's CDR3 is CATSSIRVGTEAFF. The CDR3 DNA sequence: TGTGCCACCAGCAGCATCAGGGTGGGCACTGAAGCTTTCTTT.

V is TRBV6-2 or TRBV6-3 and J is TRBJ1-5; D possibly corresponds to TRBD1 (5 bases). In germline, CDR1 is MNHEY, CDR2 SVGEGT. The CDR3 has 17 residues. V lost 1 base and J 5 bases, leaving 18 bases between the germline ends. This CDR3 reads CASSYWMSGGRDQPQHF. CDR3 DNA sequence: TGTGCCAGCAGTTACTGGATGTCGGGGGGTCGGGATCAGCCCCAGCATTTT.

This clone has more than one count but fewer than ten. The J gene is TRBJ2-3, the V gene TRBV7-6, with TRBD2 matching 9 bases. V was pared by 1 base and J by 1 base, with 3 bases of the junction left unmatched. The CDR3 length is 16 residues. Per the germline V gene, CDR1 is SGHVS and CDR2 is FNYEAQ. CDR3 DNA: TGTGCCAGCAGCTTAGTAGCGGGGGCCCGCACAGATACGCAGTATTTT. This encodes CASSLVAGARTDTQYF.

V gene TRBV27 combines with J gene TRBJ2-1; a possible D gene is TRBD1 (6 bases). This CDR3 has 13 residues. V lost 2 bases, J lost 9 bases, and 11 bases lay in between. Germline V lookup: CDR1 MNHEY, CDR2 SMNVEV (reference sequence). The CDR3 reads CASSLEGVGEQFF. CDR3 DNA: TGTGCCAGCAGTTTAGAGGGGGTTGGTGAGCAGTTCTTC.

The chain is built from TRBV5-6 and TRBJ1-6; 9 nucleotides agree with TRBD1. The CDR3 covers 19 residues. CDR1 is SGHDT, CDR2 YYEEEE, per germline. The V and J ends lost 2 bases and 8 bases, in that order; junction bases with no gene match: 17. The CDR3 here is CASSLLQPRDREWDSPLHF. CDR3 sequence (DNA): TGTGCCAGCAGCTTACTACAGCCGCGGGACAGGGAGTGGGATTCACCCCTCCACTTT.

This chain connects TRBV9 to TRBJ1-1; possible D gene TRBD1, 5 bases. The CDR3 spans 13 residues. Trimming removed 2 bases from V and 7 bases from J, with 12 bases in between. In germline, CDR1 is SGDLS, CDR2 YYNGEE. CDR3 coding DNA: TGTGCCAGCAGCGTCGGACACGGCGATGAAGCTTTCTTT. It encodes CASSVGHGDEAFF.

The chain links TRBV6-5 to TRBJ1-1, with unresolved D. The CDR3 loop spans 14 amino acids. V was pared by 2 bases and J by 1 base, with 8 bases between. From germline, CDR1 is MNHEY and CDR2 SVGAGI. DNA for the CDR3: TGTGCCAGCAGTTACGGGCAGGAGAACACTGAAGCTTTCTTT. The encoded protein is CASSYGQENTEAFF.

The chain recombines TRBV4-1 with TRBJ1-2; 7 nucleotides agree with TRBD1. CDR1 is MGHRA and CDR2 is YSYEKL in the germline V gene. Germline trimming cut 2 bases from V and 5 bases from J; bases unmatched to any gene: 8. This CDR3 is built from 15 residues. CDR3 bases: TGCGCCAGCAGCCAATATAAGGGGGCACCTTATGGCTACACCTTC. It translates to CASSQYKGAPYGYTF.

The V gene is TRBV2, the J gene TRBJ1-1; 7 bases match TRBD1. Germline loops: CDR1 SNHLY, CDR2 FYNNEI. V shed 6 bases, J shed 7 bases, and the junction held 8 bases outside the gene matches. The CDR3 runs 13 residues. Here the CDR3 reads CASRNRGQNEAFF. The CDR3 nucleotides read TGTGCCAGCAGGAACAGGGGTCAAAATGAAGCTTTCTTT.

This clone appeared a single time. The chain joins TRBV2 to TRBJ1-5; 9 nucleotides line up with TRBD1. The CDR3 has 17 residues. V was clipped by 7 bases and J by 7 bases; unmatched bases: 17. Germline values: CDR1 SNHLY, CDR2 FYNNEI. This CDR3 is CASTFLSGTGRGQPQHF. CDR3 sequence (DNA): TGTGCCAGCACCTTTTTGTCCGGGACAGGGAGGGGGCAGCCCCAGCATTTT.

V and J are TRBV6-5 and TRBJ2-7, with D perhaps TRBD1 (6 bases). Germline loops: CDR1 MNHEY, CDR2 SVGAGI. CDR3 length equals 14 residues. V was trimmed by 6 bases and J by 3 bases, leaving 15 bases between them. The chain's CDR3 is CASSTSARGYEQYF. The CDR3 coding sequence is TGTGCCAGCAGCACCAGCGCCAGGGGCTACGAGCAGTACTTC.

V and J are TRBV10-3 and TRBJ1-6; D perhaps matches TRBD1 (5 bases). V was clipped by 8 bases and J by 0 bases, with 14 bases between them. The CDR3 has 16 residues. Germline loops: CDR1 ENHRY, CDR2 SYGVKD. The CDR3 DNA is TGTGCCATCTGGGCAGGGCCAAGCTCCTATAATTCACCCCTCCACTTT. Its protein is CAIWAGPSSYNSPLHF.

This clone showed up just once. The chain links TRBV4-3 to TRBJ1-2, with TRBD1 matching 9 bases. The junction had 11 bases not matched to a gene; V was cut back by 4 bases and J by 8 bases. Germline-derived CDR1 and CDR2 are LGHNA and YSLEER. The CDR3 loop spans 15 amino acids. CDR3 in amino acids: CASSPHLDRGGGYTF. CDR3 in DNA: TGCGCCAGCAGCCCCCACTTGGACAGGGGCGGCGGCTACACCTTC.

V and J are TRBV7-9 and TRBJ2-7, with 8 bases matching TRBD1. CDR1 is SEHNR and CDR2 is FQNEAQ in the germline V gene (reference sequence). Losses at the gene ends were 1 base for V and 12 bases for J; bases not matched to a gene: 20. There are 17 residues in the CDR3. In DNA, the CDR3 is TGTGCCAGCAGCTTAGGGGCAGGGGGCGACCCTGTCCACGGGCGGTACTTC. Its protein is CASSLGAGGDPVHGRYF.

The V and J genes are TRBV19 and TRBJ2-5, with D maybe TRBD2 (7 bases). The CDR3 covers 14 residues. V lost 7 bases and J lost 4, with 16 bases in between. The V gene's germline CDR1 is LNHDA and CDR2 SQIVND (reference sequence). This chain's CDR3 is CASNGGGRRETQYF. The CDR3 coding sequence is TGTGCCAGTAACGGCGGGGGCCGCAGAGAGACCCAGTACTTC.

The chain combines TRBV6-5 with TRBJ1-1, with D possibly TRBD1 on 5 matching bases. The CDR3 runs 15 residues. Trimming left V 6 bases short and J 8 bases short, with 22 bases between. Germline loops: CDR1 MNHEY, CDR2 SVGAGI. The chain's CDR3 is CASSPPPGAYSEAFF. The CDR3, as DNA: TGTGCCAGCAGCCCCCCCCCTGGGGCCTATTCCGAAGCTTTCTTT.

The chain recombines TRBV2 with TRBJ1-3; D unresolved. The CDR3 runs 16 residues. With 7 bases removed from V and 0 bases from J, the gap between germline ends came to 16 bases. CDR1 and CDR2 (germline): SNHLY, FYNNEI. The CDR3 nucleotides are TGTGCCAGCAAGGAGAGGGAGATTTTCTCTGGAAACACCATATATTTT. It specifies CASKEREIFSGNTIYF.

The chain links TRBV14 to TRBJ1-3, with a weak D call TRBD1 (6 bases). The CDR3 consists of 15 residues. Germline V lookup: CDR1 SGHDN, CDR2 FVKESK. V was shortened by 3 bases and J by 1 base, with 10 bases between the two germline ends. CDR3 sequence (DNA): TGTGCCAGCAGCCAGTTCACAGGGTCTGGAAACACCATATATTTT. Its protein is CASSQFTGSGNTIYF. Full variable domain (missing parts from reference TRBV14 and TRBJ1-3): EAGVTQFPSHSVIEKGQTVTLRCDPISGHDNLYWYRRVMGKEIKFLLHFVKESKQDESGMPNNRFLAERTGGTYSTLKVQPAELEDSGVYFCASSQFTGSGNTIYFGEGSWLTVV.

V and J are TRBV13 and TRBJ2-7, with a tentative D call TRBD1 (6 bases). The CDR3 totals 14 residues. The ends were cut back, 3 bases at V and 4 bases at J, with 13 bases in the middle. CDR1 is PRHDT and CDR2 is FYEKMQ in the germline V gene (reference sequence). CDR3 protein: CASSLSRGGYEQYF. The CDR3 nucleotides are TGTGCCAGCAGCTTGAGCAGGGGTGGGTACGAGCAGTACTTC.

V and J are TRBV2 and TRBJ1-1; a weak D match, TRBD1 (6 bases). CDR1 and CDR2 (germline): SNHLY, FYNNEI. The CDR3 covers 14 residues. The V gene lost 6 bases and the J gene lost 5 bases, with 16 bases spanning the gap. The CDR3 nucleotides are TGTGCCAGCAGGGGGGACACGCCTGGAACTGAAGCTTTCTTT. This translates into CASRGDTPGTEAFF.

This clone was seen only a few times. The chain recombines TRBV5-1 with TRBJ2-1, with unresolved D. The CDR3 contains 15 residues. V was cut by 2 bases and J by 4 bases, with 13 bases left in between. CDR1 and CDR2 (germline): SGHRS, YFSETQ. In DNA form, the CDR3 reads TGCGCCAGCAGCTTATACGAGATAACTTACAATGAGCAGTTCTTC. Its protein is CASSLYEITYNEQFF.

This chain connects TRBV11-1 to TRBJ2-2, with D possibly being TRBD2 (5 bases). The germline V gene has CDR1 SGHAT and CDR2 FQDESV (reference sequence). V was shortened by 5 bases and J by 6 bases, with 16 bases between the two germline ends. CDR3 length: 15 amino acids. CDR3 DNA sequence: TGTGCCAGCAGCCCGGAGGACGTAAGGGCCGGGGAGCTGTTTTTT. Translation gives CASSPEDVRAGELFF. The whole variable domain, filled in from reference TRBV11-1 and TRBJ2-2, reads EAEVAQSPRYKITEKSQAVAFWCDPISGHATLYWYRQILGQGPELLVQFQDESVVDDSQLPKDRFSAERLKGVDSTLKIQPAELGDSAMYLCASSPEDVRAGELFFGEGSRLTVL.

The chain recombines TRBV5-5 with TRBJ1-3; D remains unclear. V dropped 4 bases and J dropped 6 bases, with 8 bases sitting between them. This CDR3 has 12 amino acids. The germline V gene has CDR1 SGHKS and CDR2 YYEKEE (reference sequence). CDR3 DNA sequence: TGTGCCAGCAGCCTCTCAGAAAACACCATATATTTT. This translates into CASSLSENTIYF.

V gene TRBV12-3 or TRBV12-4 combines with J gene TRBJ1-1; possibly TRBD1 for D (5 bases). Trimming cost V 6 bases and J 6 bases, with 14 bases left between them. This CDR3 has 13 residues. CDR3 DNA: TGTGCCAGCAGGGAGCAGGGTTCGCCTGAAGCTTTCTTT. As protein: CASREQGSPEAFF.

The gene calls are TRBV5-5 and TRBJ1-1, with TRBD1 matching 8 bases. The CDR3 runs 15 residues. Germline values: CDR1 SGHKS, CDR2 YYEKEE (reference sequence). With V trimmed by 0 bases and J by 9 bases, 10 bases remained unmatched. CDR3 DNA: TGTGCCAGCAGCTTGGTGGGGGGGACAGGCGAGCAAGCTTTCTTT. Encoded protein: CASSLVGGTGEQAFF.

This clone was seen only once. This chain joins TRBV7-9 and TRBJ2-3; D may be TRBD2 (6 bases). The CDR3 is 19 residues long. CDR1 is SEHNR and CDR2 is FQNEAQ in the germline V gene (reference sequence). V was cut by 3 bases and J by 4 bases, with 26 bases left in between. In nucleotides, the CDR3 is TGTGCCAGCAGCTTCGTGCCTAGCGTGGTTTATATTTCTTCAGATACGCAGTATTTT. Protein sequence: CASSFVPSVVYISSDTQYF.